Following are 4 T cell receptor beta chains from one sample sequenced in a study of T-cell memory formation after mild COVID-19. TCRdb passed the 5' RACE reads through MiXCR, listing each CDR3 protein once. Of about 82,000 distinct CDR3 sequences in the sample, about 13% were seen once. Sequences were obtained from PBMCs or a T cell subset sorted from them (not recorded which). The receptors were gathered from a man aged 18 to 30 who had mild COVID-19 (a few samples of this study predate the infection). Cell type and time point are not known.

This clonotype was counted many times. The chain combines TRBV12-3 or TRBV12-4 with TRBJ1-2, with D tentatively TRBD1 (6 bases). This CDR3 comprises 14 residues. Trimming took 6 bases from V and 4 from J, leaving 15 bases between them. This CDR3 reads CASSPFNRVYGYTF. The CDR3 DNA reads TGTGCCAGCAGCCCATTCAACAGGGTCTATGGCTACACCTTC.

This clonotype was picked up many times. The chain links TRBV5-5 to TRBJ2-2; D ambiguous. The CDR3 extends over 14 amino acids. In germline, CDR1 is SGHKS, CDR2 YYEKEE (reference sequence). The V end lost 3 bases, the J end lost 3 bases, and 9 bases lay between the germline ends. Here the CDR3 reads CASSWLGYTGELFF. The CDR3 coding sequence is TGTGCCAGCAGCTGGTTAGGGTACACCGGGGAGCTGTTTTTT.

This clonotype was counted a few times. The germline gene is not matched at one end of the junction; a read error may be the cause. The rearrangement links TRBV7-7 to TRBJ2-5; tentatively, D is TRBD1 or TRBD2 (6 bases each). Germline loops: CDR1 SSHAT, CDR2 FNYEAQ (reference sequence). This CDR3 has 16 residues. The CDR3 DNA reads as TGTGCTAGCAGCTTAGATTTCTTGGGGGGCTTGGAGACCCAGTACTTC. Protein sequence: CASSLDFLGGLETQYF.

The chain uses TRBV9 and TRBJ2-5, with D possibly being TRBD1 (6 bases). The CDR3 covers 14 residues. V shed 5 bases and J shed 1 base, with 12 bases lying between them. Per the germline V gene, CDR1 is SGDLS and CDR2 is YYNGEE. CDR3 sequence reads: CASSRTGLQETQYF. The CDR3 DNA sequence: TGTGCCAGCAGTCGAACAGGGCTCCAAGAGACCCAGTACTTC.